These 22 T cell receptor beta chains were sequenced from one sample in a study of cytomegalovirus exposure and HLA in healthy donors (dated by TCRdb to 2015 to 2018). The library was built by means of the immunoSEQ multiplex PCR assay. The source is immuneACCESS, and TCRdb retained only in-frame sequences with V and J called. Part of the clones is not carried over; for the studies checked, unresolved V genes explain less than half of this, and the remainder is unexplained. A total of hundreds of thousands of clones appear in this sample, more than 75% of them only once. The ten largest make up about 2% of the sample. The sequencing sample was made of PBMCs. The receptor set was obtained from a woman aged 18-35 years in good health and CMV-seropositive.

The genes are TRBV27 and TRBJ2-2; 7 bases are a match to TRBD2. Germline V lookup: CDR1 MNHEY, CDR2 SMNVEV (reference sequence). CDR3 length: 17 amino acids. V was clipped by 2 bases and J by 9 bases; unmatched bases: 15. The CDR3 protein is CASSLSSLSGKDWELFF. In DNA, the CDR3 is TGTGCCAGCAGTTTAAGTTCATTGAGCGGGAAGGACTGGGAGCTGTTTTTT.

The V gene is TRBV28, the J gene TRBJ2-2; D remains unclear. Looked up from germline, CDR1 is MDHEN and CDR2 is SYDVKM. The CDR3 length is 14 residues. V was clipped by 7 bases and J by 0 bases, with 9 bases between them. The CDR3 DNA follows: TGTGCCAGCACCCAAGACACGAACACCGGGGAGCTGTTTTTT. Protein: CASTQDTNTGELFF. Filled out from reference TRBV28 and TRBJ2-2, the complete variable domain reads DVKVTQSSRYLVKRTGEKVFLECVQDMDHENMFWYRQDPGLGLRLIYFSYDVKMKEKGDIPEGYSVSREKKERFSLILESASTNQTSMYLCASTQDTNTGELFFGEGSRLTVL.

The chain employs TRBV9 and TRBJ1-1, with 7 bases lining up with TRBD1. Germline lookup yields CDR1 SGDLS and CDR2 YYNGEE. CDR3 length: 15 amino acids. The J segment lost 4 bases and the V segment lost 0 bases, leaving 6 bases of the junction unmatched. DNA of the CDR3: TGTGCCAGCAGCGTAGTAGAGGGGGCGCCCACTGAAGCTTTCTTT. This gives the protein CASSVVEGAPTEAFF.

The chain has TRBV5-4 and TRBJ2-3; 7 bases agree with TRBD2. After removal of 3 bases from V and 1 base from J, the junction contained 8 bases not matched to a gene. The CDR3 runs to 16 residues. Germline V gene lookup returns CDR1 SGHNT and CDR2 YYREEE (reference sequence). The chain's CDR3 is CASSYRISGGTDTQYF. In nucleotides, the CDR3 is TGTGCCAGCAGCTACCGAATCAGCGGGGGCACAGATACGCAGTATTTT.

The genes are TRBV11-2 and TRBJ2-1, with D perhaps matching TRBD2 (6 bases). This CDR3 region has 15 residues. CDR1 is SGHAT and CDR2 is FQNNGV in the germline V gene. V shed 1 base and J shed 4 bases, with 11 bases lying between them. CDR3 amino acids: CASSLAGVDYNEQFF. CDR3 in DNA: TGTGCCAGCAGCTTAGCGGGAGTCGATTACAATGAGCAGTTCTTC.

The genes are TRBV27 and TRBJ1-4; TRBD1 matches 9 bases. Trimming cost V 6 bases and J 7 bases; bases outside gene matches: 6. CDR3 length equals 14 residues. The V gene's germline CDR1 is MNHEY and CDR2 SMNVEV (reference sequence). The CDR3 bases are TGTGCCAGCAGCCTGACAGGGGGTTTTGAAAAACTGTTTTTT. Its protein is CASSLTGGFEKLFF.

The chain joins TRBV4-1 to TRBJ1-5, with 7 bases fitting TRBD1. The CDR3 length is 15 residues. V was pared by 3 bases and J by 1 base, with 3 bases of the junction left unmatched. Germline assignment: CDR1 MGHRA and CDR2 YSYEKL. CDR3 residues: CASSQRTGSNQPQHF. CDR3 bases: TGCGCCAGCAGCCAGAGGACAGGAAGCAATCAGCCCCAGCATTTT.

The chain is built from TRBV6-1 and TRBJ1-2; 10 bases are a match to TRBD1. The J segment lost 5 bases and the V segment lost 3 bases, leaving 12 bases of the junction unmatched. Looked up from germline, CDR1 is MNHNS and CDR2 is SASEGT. The CDR3 runs to 17 residues. The CDR3 loop reads CASSDGTGDWASYGYTF. The CDR3 bases are TGTGCCAGCAGTGACGGGACAGGGGATTGGGCTTCGTATGGCTACACCTTC.

This clone has only one observation. The chain links TRBV7-8 to TRBJ2-7, with 11 bases lining up with TRBD2. Germline loops: CDR1 SGHVS, CDR2 FQNEAQ. Trimming cost V 5 bases and J 4 bases; bases outside gene matches: 10. The CDR3 has 16 amino acids. The CDR3 region has the DNA TGTGCCAGCAGCCTCGGTAGCGGGAGGGGGTCTTACGAGCAGTACTTC. This sequence encodes CASSLGSGRGSYEQYF.

The J gene is TRBJ2-7, the V gene TRBV5-5; D perhaps matches TRBD2 (6 bases). The germline CDR1 and CDR2 sequences are SGHKS and YYEKEE (reference sequence). V was clipped by 4 bases and J by 0 bases, with 17 bases between them. The CDR3 contains 16 residues. CDR3: CASSAGLGQSSYEQYF. The CDR3, as DNA: TGTGCCAGCAGCGCGGGGTTGGGCCAGAGCTCCTACGAGCAGTACTTC.

This sequence joins TRBV7-2 and TRBJ2-7; 7 bases line up with TRBD1. Germline V gene lookup returns CDR1 SGHTA and CDR2 FQGNSA. With 2 bases clipped from V and 4 bases from J, the junction kept 5 bases outside the gene matches. There are 14 residues in the CDR3. The CDR3 nucleotides read TGTGCCAGCAGCTTAAGACAGGGTCGGTACGAGCAGTACTTC. It is translated as CASSLRQGRYEQYF.

This clone appeared once. The chain employs TRBV5-1 and TRBJ2-7; D is perhaps TRBD1 (5 bases). The CDR3 is made up of 14 amino acids. In germline, CDR1 is SGHRS, CDR2 YFSETQ. The V and J ends lost 0 bases and 0 bases respectively, with 7 bases between them. The CDR3 region is CASSLDRPSYEQYF. The CDR3 nucleotides are TGCGCCAGCAGCTTGGACAGGCCCTCCTACGAGCAGTACTTC.

This sequence joins TRBV19 and TRBJ2-7, with 7 nucleotides matching TRBD2. V was pared by 3 bases and J by 2 bases, with 7 bases of the junction left unmatched. The CDR3 loop spans 15 amino acids. Germline CDR1 reads LNHDA; CDR2 reads SQIVND (reference sequence). CDR3 coding DNA: TGTGCCAGTAGTATCCGCGGGGGTCGGACCTACGAGCAGTACTTC. The encoded protein is CASSIRGGRTYEQYF.

The chain combines TRBV5-4 with TRBJ2-2; 14 bases align to TRBD2. CDR1 and CDR2 from the germline V gene are SGHNT and YYREEE (reference sequence). The ends lost 10 bases at V and 5 bases at J; junction bases unmatched: 7. CDR3 length: 15 residues. The CDR3 DNA follows: TGTGCCGCCGGGACTAGCGGGAGCGCGACCGGGGAGCTGTTTTTT. Its translation is CAAGTSGSATGELFF.

The chain links TRBV6-5 to TRBJ1-3, with a tentative D call TRBD1 (6 bases). This CDR3 has 14 amino acids. Trimming removed 6 bases at V and 0 bases at J, with 9 bases between. In germline, CDR1 is MNHEY, CDR2 SVGAGI. The DNA of the CDR3 is TGTGCCAGCAGCCGGGACAACTCTGGAAACACCATATATTTT. It is translated as CASSRDNSGNTIYF.

This chain links TRBV6-5 with TRBJ2-7; perhaps TRBD2 as D (5 bases). Per the germline V gene, CDR1 is MNHEY and CDR2 is SVGAGI. The CDR3 contains 13 residues. Trimming removed 2 bases at V and 6 bases at J, with 11 bases between. The CDR3, as DNA: TGTGCCAGCAGTTACCGAGGCGAGGGCGAGCAGTACTTC. Its translation: CASSYRGEGEQYF.

The rearrangement uses TRBV30 and TRBJ2-1; TRBD1 is a possible D gene (7 bases). This CDR3 has 15 amino acids. Trimming shortened V by 7 bases and J by 3 bases, and 19 bases separated the two germline ends. Germline values: CDR1 GTSNPN, CDR2 SVGIG (reference sequence). The chain's CDR3 is CASVSRGANYNEQFF. The CDR3 nucleotides are TGTGCCTCAGTTAGCAGGGGGGCCAACTACAATGAGCAGTTCTTC.

The rearrangement joins TRBV4-1 to TRBJ2-7, with D possibly TRBD1 on 6 matching bases. Looked up from germline, CDR1 is MGHRA and CDR2 is YSYEKL. The ends were cut back, 2 bases at V and 3 bases at J, with 17 bases in the middle. This CDR3 is 16 amino acids long. The CDR3 protein is CASSQTREDSFYEQYF. The CDR3 DNA reads TGCGCCAGCAGCCAAACACGAGAGGACAGTTTCTACGAGCAGTACTTC.

This clone has just one count. The chain is built from TRBV19 and TRBJ2-7; 12 bases are a match to TRBD2. Germline values: CDR1 LNHDA, CDR2 SQIVND (reference sequence). After removal of 5 bases from V and 4 bases from J, the junction contained 6 bases not matched to a gene. The length of the CDR3 is 15 residues. The CDR3 region is CASSASGRASYEQYF. DNA of the CDR3: TGTGCCAGTAGTGCTAGCGGGAGGGCCTCTTACGAGCAGTACTTC.

This sequence joins TRBV5-1 and TRBJ1-3, with D tentatively TRBD1 (5 bases). Germline CDR1 SGHRS, CDR2 YFSETQ. Trimming removed 4 bases from V and 0 bases from J, with 14 bases in between. This CDR3 is built from 16 residues. CDR3 amino acids: CASSPTQDNSGNTIYF. As DNA, the CDR3 is TGCGCCAGCAGCCCGACCCAGGACAACTCTGGAAACACCATATATTTT.

J is TRBJ1-3 and V is TRBV27; no reliable D call. Germline CDR1 and CDR2: MNHEY and SMNVEV (reference sequence). This CDR3 comprises 14 residues. The V end lost 3 bases, the J end lost 4 bases, and 10 bases lay between the germline ends. CDR3 in DNA: TGTGCCAGCAGTTTGACCAGGTCGGGAAACACCATATATTTT. As protein: CASSLTRSGNTIYF.

The rearrangement joins TRBV4-1 to TRBJ2-6; D perhaps matches TRBD2 (5 bases). Per the germline V gene, CDR1 is MGHRA and CDR2 is YSYEKL. This CDR3 is built from 16 residues. The V and J ends lost 1 base and 2 bases respectively, with 9 bases between them. The CDR3 DNA reads as TGCGCCAGCAGCCAAGTGACGGGGACTGGGGCCAACGTCCTGACTTTC. Translating gives CASSQVTGTGANVLTF.